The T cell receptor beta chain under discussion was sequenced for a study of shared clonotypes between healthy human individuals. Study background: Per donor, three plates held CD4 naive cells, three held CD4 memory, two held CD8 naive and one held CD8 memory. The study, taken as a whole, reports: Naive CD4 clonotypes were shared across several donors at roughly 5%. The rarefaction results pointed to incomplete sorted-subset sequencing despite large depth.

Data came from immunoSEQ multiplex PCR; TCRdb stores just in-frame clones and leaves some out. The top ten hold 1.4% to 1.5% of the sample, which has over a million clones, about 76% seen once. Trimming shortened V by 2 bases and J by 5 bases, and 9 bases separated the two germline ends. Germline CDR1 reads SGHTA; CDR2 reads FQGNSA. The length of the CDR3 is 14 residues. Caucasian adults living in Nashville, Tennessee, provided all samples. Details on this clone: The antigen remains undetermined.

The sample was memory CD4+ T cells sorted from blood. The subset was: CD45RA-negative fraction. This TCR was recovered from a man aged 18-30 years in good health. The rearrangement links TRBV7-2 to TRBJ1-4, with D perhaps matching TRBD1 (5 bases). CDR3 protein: CASSLWAGNEKLFF. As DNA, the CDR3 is TGTGCCAGCAGCTTATGGGCAGGGAATGAAAAACTGTTTTTT.